This T cell receptor (beta chain) was recovered during a study of identical twins. TCRdb ran MiXCR on the 5' RACE reads and lists one entry per CDR3 protein. The data show some 560,000 distinct CDR3 sequences, 9% to 10% seen once. General study points: The study found that models underestimated out-of-frame TCR alpha sharing in monozygotic twins.

In this sample, this clonotype turned up many times. Its antigen is as yet unknown. Losses at the gene ends were 5 bases for V and 3 bases for J; bases not matched to a gene: 13. Germline V CDR1 and CDR2: LGHDT, YNNKEL (reference sequence). There are 17 residues in the CDR3. The same sample was also used in a study of yellow fever vaccine responses in identical twins.

This clonotype originated in a woman younger than 30 in good health. The chain recombines TRBV3-1 with TRBJ2-3; 8 nucleotides line up with TRBD2. What was sequenced was PBMCs. The CDR3 reads CASSFQTITSGTDTQYF. The DNA for the CDR3 is TGTGCCAGCAGCTTCCAAACAATTACTAGCGGTACAGATACGCAGTATTTT.